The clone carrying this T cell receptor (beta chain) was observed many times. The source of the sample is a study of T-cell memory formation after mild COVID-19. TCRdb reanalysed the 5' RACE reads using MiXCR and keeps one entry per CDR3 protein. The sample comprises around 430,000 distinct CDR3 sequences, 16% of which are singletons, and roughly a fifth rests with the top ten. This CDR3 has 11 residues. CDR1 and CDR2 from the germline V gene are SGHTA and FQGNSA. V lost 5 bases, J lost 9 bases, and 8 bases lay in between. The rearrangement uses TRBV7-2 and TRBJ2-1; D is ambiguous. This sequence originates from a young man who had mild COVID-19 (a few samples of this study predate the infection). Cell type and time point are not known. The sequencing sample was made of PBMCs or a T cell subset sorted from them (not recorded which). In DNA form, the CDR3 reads TGTGCCAGCAGCGTAGTGGGTGAGCAGTTCTTC. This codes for CASSVVGEQFF.